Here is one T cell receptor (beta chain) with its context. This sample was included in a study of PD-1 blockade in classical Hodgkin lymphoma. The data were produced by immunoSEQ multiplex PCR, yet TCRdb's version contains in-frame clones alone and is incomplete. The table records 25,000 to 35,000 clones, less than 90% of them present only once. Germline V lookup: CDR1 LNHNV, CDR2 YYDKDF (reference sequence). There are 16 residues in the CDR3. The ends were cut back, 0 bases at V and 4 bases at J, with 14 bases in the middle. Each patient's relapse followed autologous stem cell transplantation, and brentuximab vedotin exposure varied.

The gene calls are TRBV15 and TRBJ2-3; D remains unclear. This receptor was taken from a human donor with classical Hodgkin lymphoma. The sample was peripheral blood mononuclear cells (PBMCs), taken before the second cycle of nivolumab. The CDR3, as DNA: TGTGCCACCAGCAGAGATGCATTAGGAGAACCAGATACGCAGTATTTT. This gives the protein CATSRDALGEPDTQYF.